This entry is about one T cell receptor (beta chain). Its specificity is not known. Germline V gene lookup returns CDR1 SGDLS and CDR2 YYNGEE. V trimming: 1 base; J trimming: 2 bases; junction bases outside the gene matches: 6. This CDR3 has 16 residues. This record comes from a study of T cell responses to AZD1222 COVID-19 vaccine. Study results and limitations: Repertoires were sampled only after the peak T cell response. A mostly white British donor set with more females was recruited, and clonal diversity was possibly underestimated. Mapped onto spike, vaccine-associated CD4 TCRs spanned it and were dominant at 160-218 and 743-854. Spike-specific TCR repertoires showed rising breadth and depth after two AZD1222 doses.

Profiled with immunoSEQ multiplex PCR; TCRdb holds only in-frame clones, not every one. The repertoire has 80,000 to 90,000 clones, about nine tenths of them found once; the top ten carry roughly 5.9%. The receptor was derived from an adult who received the AZD1222 COVID-19 vaccine. The sequenced sample was peripheral blood, obtained 28 days after the second AZD1222 dose. The rearrangement joins TRBV9 to TRBJ2-3; TRBD1 matches 8 bases. The CDR3 region is CASSVQGAGATDTQYF. CDR3 DNA: TGTGCCAGCAGCGTACAGGGGGCAGGGGCCACAGATACGCAGTATTTT.